This T cell receptor (beta chain) was identified during a study of T-cell reconstitution after alpha-beta-depleted transplantation in children. Worth noting for this clonotype: Its cognate antigen is unknown.

Study-level findings and limits: Reportedly, roughly two months post-transplant, alpha-beta T cells arose from several hundred expanded graft clones.

Unique molecular identifiers were incorporated into the prepared TCRbeta library. One entry per CDR3 protein results from TCRdb running MiXCR on the PCR reads. Of about 400,000 distinct CDR3 sequences in the sample, 15% to 20% were seen once. With 7 bases clipped from V and 4 bases from J, the junction kept 7 bases outside the gene matches. This CDR3 has 13 residues. Germline assignment: CDR1 SQVTM and CDR2 ANQGSEA. This sequence joins TRBV29-1 and TRBJ1-2, with 9 bases aligning to TRBD1. The source material was PBMCs, mostly from graft donor cells, sampled 360 days after TCRalphabeta/CD19-depleted stem cell transplant. This clonotype originated in a boy in the first two years of life who had a stem cell transplant for Wiskott-Aldrich syndrome, so the T cells may come from the graft donor. CDR3 nucleotide sequence: TGCAGCGGTCGAACAGGGGGCGCCTATGGCTACACCTTC. Its protein product is CSGRTGGAYGYTF. Full variable domain (outside the CDR3, taken from reference TRBV29-1 and TRBJ1-2): SAVISQKPSRDICQRGTSLTIQCQVDSQVTMMFWYRQQPGQSLTLIATANQGSEATYESGFVIDKFPISRPNLTFSTLTVSNMSPEDSSIYLCSGRTGGAYGYTFGSGTRLTVV.